This TCR beta chain was identified in a study of T-cell memory formation after mild COVID-19. Regarding the study as a whole: Memory cells collected pre-infection included some clones that later responded, suggesting cross-reactive memory joined. Later expanders leaned CD4+, whereas day 15 to 85 contracting clones were balanced CD4/CD8.

Note on this clonotype: Its target is not known.

After 5'RACE with constant-segment primers, TCR alpha and TCR beta cDNA libraries carrying sample barcodes and UMIs were obtained. TCRdb re-derived calls from the 5' RACE reads in MiXCR, one entry per CDR3 protein. The table lists nearly 200,000 distinct CDR3 sequences, roughly 18% of them singletons, with 2.4% in the top ten. Trimming cost V 1 base and J 6 bases; bases outside gene matches: 5. The germline V gene encodes CDR1 LGHNA and CDR2 YSLEER. The CDR3 is 17 amino acids. The receptor's source is an adult woman who had mild COVID-19 (a few samples of this study predate the infection). Cell type and time point are not known. Sequencing was carried out using PBMCs or a T cell subset sorted from them (not recorded which). The V gene is TRBV4-3, the J gene TRBJ2-3, with TRBD2 matching over 15 bases. The CDR3 nucleotides are TGCGCCAGCAGCCAAGGCCCCGGGACTAGCGGGAGGGATACGCAGTATTTT. Translating it yields CASSQGPGTSGRDTQYF.